This entry lists 18 T cell receptor beta chains sequenced from one sample in a study of T-cell memory formation after mild COVID-19. A single record per CDR3 protein comes from TCRdb applying MiXCR to the 5' RACE reads. The sample contains some 210,000 distinct CDR3 sequences, about 11% of which appear only once. What was sequenced was PBMCs or a T cell subset sorted from them (not recorded which). These TCRs come from a young man who had mild COVID-19 (a few samples of this study predate the infection). Cell type and time point are not known.

This clonotype has more than one count but fewer than ten. This chain joins TRBV28 and TRBJ2-2; TRBD1 agrees at 7 bases. J gave up 7 bases and V 5 bases, and 4 bases lay outside the gene matches. CDR1 is MDHEN and CDR2 is SYDVKM in the germline V gene. The CDR3 is 13 amino acids. In DNA form, the CDR3 reads TGTGCCAGCAGTCGACAGGGCGGCGGGGAGCTGTTTTTT. It specifies CASSRQGGGELFF.

This clonotype was seen a few times. This chain joins TRBV28 and TRBJ2-7, with D perhaps given as TRBD1 or TRBD2 (5 bases each). Trimming removed 7 bases from V and 3 bases from J, with 13 bases in between. The CDR3 is 13 amino acids. CDR1 is MDHEN and CDR2 is SYDVKM in the germline V gene. The CDR3 DNA is TGTGCCAGCAACCCAAGGGGAGTCTACGAGCAGTACGTC. Encoded protein: CASNPRGVYEQYV.

The count of this clonotype is one. The gene calls are TRBV29-1 and TRBJ1-1; D unresolved. The CDR3 covers 11 residues. V lost 8 bases and J lost 1, with 8 bases in between. CDR1 and CDR2 (germline): SQVTM, ANQGSEA. The CDR3 DNA follows: TGCAGCTCATCGAGGAACACTGAAGCTTTCTTT. Amino acids: CSSSRNTEAFF.

The rearrangement links TRBV20-1 to TRBJ1-2, with a possible D match to TRBD1 (6 bases). V dropped 6 bases and J dropped 4 bases, with 15 bases sitting between them. The CDR3 totals 13 residues. Germline lookup yields CDR1 DFQATT and CDR2 SNEGSKA (reference sequence). The DNA for the CDR3 is TGCAGTGCGACGGGATCGGACAGCTATGGCTACACCTTC. Its translation: CSATGSDSYGYTF.

The table lists this clonotype with a few counts. The chain carries TRBV15 and TRBJ1-2; perhaps TRBD1 as D (6 bases). V lost 4 bases and J lost 7, with 10 bases in between. CDR1 and CDR2 from the germline V gene are LNHNV and YYDKDF (reference sequence). This CDR3 contains 12 residues. The CDR3 loop is CATSTQQGGYTF. The DNA of the CDR3 is TGTGCCACCAGCACGCAACAGGGTGGCTACACCTTC.

The rearrangement uses TRBV3-1 and TRBJ2-5; D ambiguous. Trimming cost V 4 bases and J 5 bases, with 11 bases left between them. CDR3 length: 13 residues. Germline CDR1 and CDR2: LGHDT and YNNKEL (reference sequence). The CDR3, as DNA: TGTGCCAGCAGCCGGCCAGGTAGTGAGACCCAGTACTTC. As protein: CASSRPGSETQYF.

This clonotype came up a few times. The chain employs TRBV11-2 and TRBJ2-1; 9 nucleotides match TRBD1. CDR3 size: 15 residues. V lost 5 bases and J lost 7; bases outside the gene matches: 9. CDR1 and CDR2 (germline): SGHAT, FQNNGV. CDR3 DNA: TGTGCCAGCAGCCCACGGACAGGGGCGAATAATGAGCAGTTCTTC. It specifies CASSPRTGANNEQFF.

This rearrangement joins TRBV25-1 to TRBJ1-2, with D possibly matching TRBD1 (5 bases). V shed 11 bases and J shed 2 bases, with 9 bases lying between them. Germline-derived CDR1 and CDR2 are MGHDK and SYGVNS. This CDR3 spans 11 amino acids. The chain's CDR3 is CASGANYGYTF. DNA for the CDR3: TGTGCCTCCGGGGCAAACTATGGCTACACCTTC.

This clonotype was detected a few times. The rearrangement links TRBV10-3 to TRBJ2-3; 14 nucleotides agree with TRBD2. Looked up from germline, CDR1 is ENHRY and CDR2 is SYGVKD. This CDR3 is built from 16 residues. V lost 11 bases to trimming and J lost 7 bases; unmatched junction nucleotides: 14. The CDR3 is CAVQEPTSGGANTQYF. CDR3 DNA sequence: TGTGCCGTTCAGGAACCGACTAGCGGGGGGGCAAATACGCAGTATTTT.

This rearrangement joins TRBV3-1 to TRBJ2-6; D may be TRBD2 (7 bases). The CDR3 runs 15 residues. Germline V gives CDR1 LGHDT, CDR2 YNNKEL (reference sequence). Trimming removed 8 bases from V and 2 bases from J, with 13 bases in between. This chain's CDR3 is CASSRGGAGANVLTF. CDR3 coding DNA: TGTGCCAGCTCTCGAGGGGGGGCTGGGGCCAACGTCCTGACTTTC.

This clonotype was recorded a few times. This sequence joins TRBV18 and TRBJ2-1; the match to TRBD2 covers 11 bases. This CDR3 region has 15 residues. Unmatched junction bases numbered 8, after V lost 6 bases and J lost 7 bases. CDR1 is KGHSH and CDR2 is LQKENI in the germline V gene. DNA for the CDR3: TGTGCCAGCTCCTTTGGACTAGCGGGCCCTAATGAGCAGTTCTTC. Protein sequence: CASSFGLAGPNEQFF.

This clonotype has at least ten counts. This rearrangement joins TRBV5-1 to TRBJ2-5; D is unresolved. This CDR3 contains 13 residues. V was shortened by 0 bases and J by 2 bases, with 5 bases between the two germline ends. Germline V CDR1 and CDR2: SGHRS, YFSETQ. The CDR3 reads CASSLDSQETQYF. The CDR3 DNA reads as TGCGCCAGCAGCTTGGACAGTCAAGAGACCCAGTACTTC.

The V call is TRBV20-1, the J call TRBJ2-3; unclear D gene. The CDR3 is made up of 15 amino acids. The V gene's germline CDR1 is DFQATT and CDR2 SNEGSKA (reference sequence). V dropped 3 bases and J dropped 0 bases, with 13 bases sitting between them. The CDR3 here is CSASLRSSSTDTQYF. The DNA of the CDR3 is TGCAGTGCTAGTCTCCGAAGTTCTAGCACAGATACGCAGTATTTT.

This clonotype showed up just a few times. V is TRBV4-3 and J is TRBJ2-3; TRBD2 might be the D (6 bases). This CDR3 has 16 residues. Germline lookup yields CDR1 LGHNA and CDR2 YSLEER. Trimming removed 1 base from V and 4 bases from J, with 15 bases in between. The CDR3 protein is CASSQVWGVRPDTQYF. CDR3 nucleotide sequence: TGCGCCAGCAGCCAAGTTTGGGGGGTTCGGCCAGATACGCAGTATTTT.

The CDR3 bases are TGTGCCAGCAGTTCTTGGGAGAGCTCCTACAATGAGCAGTTCTTC. The encoded protein is CASSSWESSYNEQFF. The chain recombines TRBV12-3 or TRBV12-4 with TRBJ2-1; possibly TRBD2 for D (5 bases). The CDR3 consists of 15 residues. V was pared by 4 bases and J by 0 bases, with 10 bases between.

CDR3 amino acids: CASSQGLVPETNGYTF. CDR3 in DNA: TGTGCCAGCAGCCAGGGGTTAGTGCCAGAGACAAATGGCTACACCTTC. The chain is built from TRBV3-1 and TRBJ1-2; D not certain. This CDR3 spans 16 amino acids. Germline loops: CDR1 LGHDT, CDR2 YNNKEL (reference sequence). V was pared by 3 bases and J by 6 bases, with 20 bases between.

This clonotype has a handful of counts. The rearrangement links TRBV18 to TRBJ1-2, with 7 bases aligning to TRBD1. The germline gives CDR1 KGHSH, CDR2 LQKENI. The ends lost 3 bases at V and 5 bases at J; junction bases unmatched: 3. There are 13 residues in the CDR3. The CDR3 DNA sequence: TGTGCCAGCTCACCGACAGGGCCTTATGGCTACACCTTC. Its protein product is CASSPTGPYGYTF.

This clonotype was observed many times. The chain carries TRBV12-3 or TRBV12-4 and TRBJ2-7; 7 nucleotides line up with TRBD1. The CDR3 spans 13 residues. V was pared by 5 bases and J by 9 bases, with 10 bases of the junction left unmatched. The CDR3 region has the DNA TGTGCCAGCAGTACCGACAGGGCCCAACGGCAGTACGTC. Its protein product is CASSTDRAQRQYV.